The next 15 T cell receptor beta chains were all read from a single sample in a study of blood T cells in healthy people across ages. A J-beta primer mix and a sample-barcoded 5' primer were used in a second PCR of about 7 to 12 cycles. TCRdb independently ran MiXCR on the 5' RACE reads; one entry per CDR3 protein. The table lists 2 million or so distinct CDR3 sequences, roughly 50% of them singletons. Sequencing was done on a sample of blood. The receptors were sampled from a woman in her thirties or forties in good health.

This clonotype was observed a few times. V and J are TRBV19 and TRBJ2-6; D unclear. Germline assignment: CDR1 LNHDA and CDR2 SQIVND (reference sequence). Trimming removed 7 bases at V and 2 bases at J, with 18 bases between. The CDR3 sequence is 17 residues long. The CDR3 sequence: CASTAEKISTGANVLTF. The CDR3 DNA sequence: TGTGCCAGTACCGCCGAGAAGATTAGCACTGGGGCCAACGTCCTGACTTTC.

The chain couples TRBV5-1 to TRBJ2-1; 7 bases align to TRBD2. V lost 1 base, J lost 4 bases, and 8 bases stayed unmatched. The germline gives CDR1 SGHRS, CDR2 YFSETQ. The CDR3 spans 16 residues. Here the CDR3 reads CASSLSALADYNEQFF. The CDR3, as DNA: TGCGCCAGCAGCTTGAGCGCCCTAGCGGATTACAATGAGCAGTTCTTC.

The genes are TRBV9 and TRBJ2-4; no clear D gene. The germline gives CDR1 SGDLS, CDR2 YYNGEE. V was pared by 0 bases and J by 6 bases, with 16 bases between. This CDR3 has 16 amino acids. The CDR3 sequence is CASSVGVPIGGNIQYF. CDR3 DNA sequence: TGTGCCAGCAGCGTAGGGGTCCCGATTGGCGGAAACATTCAGTACTTC.

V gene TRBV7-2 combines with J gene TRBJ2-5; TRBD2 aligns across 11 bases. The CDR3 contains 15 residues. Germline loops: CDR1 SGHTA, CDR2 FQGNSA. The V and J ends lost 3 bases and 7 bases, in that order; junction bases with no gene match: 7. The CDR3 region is CASSFSLAGGGTQYF. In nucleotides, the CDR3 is TGTGCCAGCAGCTTTAGCCTAGCGGGGGGTGGGACCCAGTACTTC.

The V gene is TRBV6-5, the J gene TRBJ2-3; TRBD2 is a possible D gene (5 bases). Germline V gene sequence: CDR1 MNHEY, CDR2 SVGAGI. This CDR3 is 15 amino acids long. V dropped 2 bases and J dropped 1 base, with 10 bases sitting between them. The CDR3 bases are TGTGCCAGCAGTTACGAGAGGGCCGGCACAGATACGCAGTATTTT. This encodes CASSYERAGTDTQYF.

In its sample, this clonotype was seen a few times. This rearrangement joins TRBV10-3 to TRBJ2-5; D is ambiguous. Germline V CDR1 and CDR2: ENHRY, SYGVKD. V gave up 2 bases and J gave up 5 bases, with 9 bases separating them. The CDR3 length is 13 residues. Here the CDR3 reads CAISEGFRETQYF. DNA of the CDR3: TGTGCCATCAGTGAGGGGTTTCGGGAGACCCAGTACTTC.

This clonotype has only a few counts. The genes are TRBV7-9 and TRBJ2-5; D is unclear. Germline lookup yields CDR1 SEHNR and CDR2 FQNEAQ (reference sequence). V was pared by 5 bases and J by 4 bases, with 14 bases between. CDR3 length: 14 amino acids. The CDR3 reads CASSPTDRGETQYF. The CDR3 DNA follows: TGTGCCAGCAGCCCGACGGACCGAGGAGAGACCCAGTACTTC. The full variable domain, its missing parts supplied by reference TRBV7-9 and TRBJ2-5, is DTGVSQNPRHKITKRGQNVTFRCDPISEHNRLYWYRQTLGQGPEFLTYFQNEAQLEKSRLLSDRFSAERPKGSFSTLEIQRTEQGDSAMYLCASSPTDRGETQYFGPGTRLLVL.

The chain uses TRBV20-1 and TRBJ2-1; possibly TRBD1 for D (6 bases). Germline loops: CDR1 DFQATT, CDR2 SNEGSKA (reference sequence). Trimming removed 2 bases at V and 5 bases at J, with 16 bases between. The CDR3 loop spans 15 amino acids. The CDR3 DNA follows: TGCAGTGCTAGACCTCCAGGGGCCCATAACAATGAGCAGTTCTTC. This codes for CSARPPGAHNNEQFF.

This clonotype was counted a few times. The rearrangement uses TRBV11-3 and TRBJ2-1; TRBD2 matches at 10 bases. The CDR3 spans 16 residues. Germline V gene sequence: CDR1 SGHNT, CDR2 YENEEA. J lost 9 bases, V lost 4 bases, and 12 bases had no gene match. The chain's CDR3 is CASSSDPAGGRGEQFF. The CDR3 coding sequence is TGTGCCAGCAGCTCGGACCCAGCGGGGGGGCGGGGTGAGCAGTTCTTC.

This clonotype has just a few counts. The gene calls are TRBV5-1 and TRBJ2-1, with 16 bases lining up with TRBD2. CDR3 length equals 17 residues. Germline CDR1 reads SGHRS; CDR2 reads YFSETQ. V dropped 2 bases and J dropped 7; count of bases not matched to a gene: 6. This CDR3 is CASSFGGLAGGLNEQFF. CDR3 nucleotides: TGCGCCAGCAGCTTTGGGGGACTAGCGGGGGGGCTAAATGAGCAGTTCTTC.

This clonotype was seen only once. The CDR3 DNA is TGTGCCAGCAGTGACTCGATAGAAAATGAGCAGTACTTC. It codes for CASSDSIENEQYF. This sequence joins TRBV6-4 and TRBJ2-1; D remains unclear. Gene TRBJ2-7 matches the end of the DNA better, so the J call may be wrong. The germline V gene encodes CDR1 MRHNA and CDR2 SNTAGT. The CDR3 consists of 13 residues.

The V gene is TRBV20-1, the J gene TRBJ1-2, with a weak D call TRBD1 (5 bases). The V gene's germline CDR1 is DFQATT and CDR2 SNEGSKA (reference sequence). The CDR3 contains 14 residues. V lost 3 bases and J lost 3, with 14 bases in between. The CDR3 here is CSASSGVWHYGYTF. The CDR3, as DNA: TGCAGTGCTAGTTCGGGGGTGTGGCACTATGGCTACACCTTC.

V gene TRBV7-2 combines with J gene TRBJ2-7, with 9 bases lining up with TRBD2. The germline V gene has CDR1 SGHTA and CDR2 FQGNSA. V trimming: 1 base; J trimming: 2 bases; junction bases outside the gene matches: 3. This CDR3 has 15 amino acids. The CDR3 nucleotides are TGTGCCAGCAGCTTAGTAGCGGGGGATACCTACGAGCAGTACTTC. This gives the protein CASSLVAGDTYEQYF. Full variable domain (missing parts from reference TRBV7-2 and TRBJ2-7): GAGVSQSPSNKVTEKGKDVELRCDPISGHTALYWYRQSLGQGLEFLIYFQGNSAPDKSGLPSDRFSAERTGGSVSTLTIQRTQQEDSAVYLCASSLVAGDTYEQYFGPGTRLTVT.

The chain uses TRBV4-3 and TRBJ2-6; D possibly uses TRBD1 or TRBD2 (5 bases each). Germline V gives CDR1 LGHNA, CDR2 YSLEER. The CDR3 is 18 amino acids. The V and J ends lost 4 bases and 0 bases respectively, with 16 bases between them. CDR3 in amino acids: CASSRNLQEDSGANVLTF. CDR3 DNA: TGCGCCAGCAGCCGTAATTTACAGGAGGACTCTGGGGCCAACGTCCTGACTTTC.

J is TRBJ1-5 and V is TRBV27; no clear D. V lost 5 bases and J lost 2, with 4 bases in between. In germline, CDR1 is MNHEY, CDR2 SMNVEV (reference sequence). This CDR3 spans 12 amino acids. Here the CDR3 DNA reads TGTGCCAGCAGTAAAGGCAATCAGCCCCAGCATTTT. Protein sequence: CASSKGNQPQHF.